This TCR beta chain was identified during a study of shared clonotypes between healthy human individuals. All donors qualified as healthy HIV-negative adults and had experienced no recent acute infections or vaccinations. Here immunoSEQ multiplex PCR was the method, and the copy in TCRdb shows in-frame clones only, minus some. In the table there are around 2.5 million clones, roughly 93% of which are singletons. Study-wide results and limits: Clonotypes which were not shared had lower generation probabilities than clonotypes that all four donors shared. Shared clonotypes: approximately 4.5% naive CD4, about 3.5% naive CD8, about 2.4% memory CD4, 0.35% to 0.5% memory CD8.

There are a few counts of this clone. Its target is unknown. The sequence came from a man younger than 35 in good health. Some clones in this sample may be carry-over from other donors' samples. What was sequenced was naive CD4+ T cells from PBMCs. Stated subset: CD45RA+ positively selected.

DNA of the CDR3: TGTGCCAGCACGATCACGGGTGCGGCTGAAGCTTTCTTT. Residues: CASTITGAAEAFF. This sequence joins TRBV6-1 and TRBJ1-1; no clear D gene. Germline V gene sequence: CDR1 MNHNS, CDR2 SASEGT. The germline V and J ends were trimmed by 7 bases and 6 bases, with 15 bases remaining between them. The CDR3 sequence is 13 residues long.